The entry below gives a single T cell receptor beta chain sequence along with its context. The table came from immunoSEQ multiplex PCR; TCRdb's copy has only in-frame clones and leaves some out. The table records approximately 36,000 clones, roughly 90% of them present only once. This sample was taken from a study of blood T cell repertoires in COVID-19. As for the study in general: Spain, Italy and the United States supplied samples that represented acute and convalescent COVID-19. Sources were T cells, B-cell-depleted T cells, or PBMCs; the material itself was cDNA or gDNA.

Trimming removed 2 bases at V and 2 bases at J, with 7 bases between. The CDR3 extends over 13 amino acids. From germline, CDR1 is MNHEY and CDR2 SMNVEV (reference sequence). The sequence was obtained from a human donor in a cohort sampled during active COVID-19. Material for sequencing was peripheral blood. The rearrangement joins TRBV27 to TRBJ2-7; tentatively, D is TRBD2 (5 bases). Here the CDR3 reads CASSLDYPYEQYF. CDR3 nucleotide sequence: TGTGCCAGCAGTTTAGACTACCCCTACGAGCAGTACTTC.